The text below deals with one TCR beta chain. Its antigen remains unidentified. The data are from a study of monozygotic twins with inflammatory bowel disease. CDR1 is SGHTA, CDR2 FQGNSA, per germline. There are 14 residues in the CDR3. The study, taken as a whole, reports: TCRbeta inverse Simpson diversity was decreased in IBD patients versus healthy co-twins.

TCRdb reprocessed the 5' RACE reads and keeps a single row for each CDR3 protein, giving no DNA. The sample's table shows 350,000 to 550,000 distinct CDR3 sequences. Material for sequencing was blood. The chain joins TRBV7-2 to TRBJ2-7; TCRdb reports TRBD1, a call that lacks DNA to check it against. The sequence was obtained from a human donor with ulcerative colitis or Crohn's disease, or a healthy co-twin of an affected twin (not recorded which). The CDR3 protein is CASSLKGRNYEQYF.